Below, 13 T cell receptor beta chains from the same sample are listed, as sequenced in a study of early T cells in non-severe SARS-CoV-2 infection. In TCRdb, the 5' RACE reads were re-called with MiXCR into one record per CDR3 protein. This repertoire shows roughly 70,000 distinct CDR3 sequences, 20% found once; its top ten account for 16%. This sample comprised whole blood, obtained at baseline. The receptors here all came from an adult who was a healthcare worker with PCR-confirmed SARS-CoV-2 infection or an uninfected control (not recorded which).

This clonotype was counted a few times. The J gene is TRBJ1-4, the V gene TRBV4-1; D remains unclear. Trimming removed 3 bases at V and 7 bases at J, with 3 bases between. The CDR3 has 11 amino acids. Germline assignment: CDR1 MGHRA and CDR2 YSYEKL. The CDR3 loop is CASSHVEKLFF. The CDR3 bases are TGCGCCAGCAGCCATGTTGAAAAACTGTTTTTT.

This clonotype has just a few counts. The CDR3 DNA is TGTGCCAGCAGTCGGCAGGGGGAGGACCCCCTGTTTTTT. Translated: CASSRQGEDPLFF. The chain combines TRBV12-3 or TRBV12-4 with TRBJ2-2; D perhaps matches TRBD1 (7 bases). The CDR3 is 13 amino acids. Trimming left V 5 bases short and J 14 bases short, with 18 bases between.

The chain uses TRBV10-3 and TRBJ1-1, with no clear D. The CDR3 contains 15 residues. CDR1 is ENHRY, CDR2 SYGVKD, per germline. The germline V and J ends were trimmed by 2 bases and 1 base, with 11 bases remaining between them. The CDR3 DNA reads TGTGCCATCAGTGAGCACAACGCAGGGAACACTGAAGCTTTCTTT. It encodes CAISEHNAGNTEAFF.

This clonotype was recorded once. V and J are TRBV29-1 and TRBJ2-3; D possibly uses TRBD1 or TRBD2 (5 bases each). CDR3 size: 13 residues. CDR1 is SQVTM and CDR2 is ANQGSEA in the germline V gene. V lost 4 bases and J 2 bases, leaving 10 bases between the germline ends. The CDR3 sequence: CSVARDHTDTQYF. The CDR3 DNA sequence: TGCAGCGTTGCCCGGGACCACACAGATACGCAGTATTTT.

This clonotype has more than one count but fewer than ten. This rearrangement joins TRBV20-1 to TRBJ2-3, with D perhaps TRBD1 or TRBD2 (5 bases each). V was pared by 3 bases and J by 2 bases, with 9 bases between. Germline CDR1 DFQATT, CDR2 SNEGSKA (reference sequence). The CDR3 consists of 13 residues. The CDR3 loop reads CSASGGNTDTQYF. CDR3 coding DNA: TGCAGTGCTAGTGGGGGAAACACAGATACGCAGTATTTT.

The rearrangement links TRBV4-1 to TRBJ1-5; possibly TRBD1 for D (6 bases). The germline V gene has CDR1 MGHRA and CDR2 YSYEKL. The CDR3 runs 15 residues. V lost 4 bases and J lost 7, with 17 bases in between. This CDR3 reads CASSLDGNGGQPQHF. The DNA for the CDR3 is TGCGCCAGCAGCCTGGATGGCAACGGGGGCCAGCCCCAGCATTTT.

This clonotype was found a few times. The genes are TRBV14 and TRBJ1-1; no firm D call. The V end was cut by 2 bases, the J end by 4 bases, with 8 bases between. The CDR3 is 13 amino acids. Germline CDR1 reads SGHDN; CDR2 reads FVKESK. This CDR3 is CASSQQLFTEAFF. The CDR3 coding sequence is TGTGCCAGCAGCCAACAGCTTTTCACTGAAGCTTTCTTT.

The table lists this clonotype with a few counts. V usage is TRBV7-9 and J usage is TRBJ1-1, with a possible D match to TRBD1 (5 bases). Trimming took off 1 base at V and 8 bases at J, with 14 bases between the two ends. This CDR3 spans 14 amino acids. In germline, CDR1 is SEHNR, CDR2 FQNEAQ (reference sequence). The CDR3 DNA is TGTGCCAGCAGCTTAGACAGCCAGGGAGACGAAGCTTTCTTT. It specifies CASSLDSQGDEAFF.

The rearrangement joins TRBV2 to TRBJ2-4, with no clear D. V was shortened by 6 bases and J by 4 bases, with 10 bases between the two germline ends. CDR1 and CDR2 (germline): SNHLY, FYNNEI. This CDR3 is built from 13 residues. The CDR3 coding sequence is TGTGCCAGCAGGAACGACGGGAAAAACATTCAGTACTTC. This codes for CASRNDGKNIQYF.

This chain links TRBV11-2 with TRBJ2-7, with 7 bases fitting TRBD1. With 1 base clipped from V and 7 bases from J, the junction kept 7 bases outside the gene matches. Germline CDR1 and CDR2: SGHAT and FQNNGV. The CDR3 has 14 amino acids. This chain's CDR3 is CASSLGRGGREQYF. The DNA for the CDR3 is TGTGCCAGCAGCTTAGGTAGAGGGGGCAGGGAGCAGTACTTC.

V and J are TRBV10-3 and TRBJ2-2; D may be TRBD2 (6 bases). The CDR3 is 11 amino acids. CDR1 and CDR2 from the germline V gene are ENHRY and SYGVKD. Trimming removed 10 bases at V and 6 bases at J, with 9 bases between. Here the CDR3 DNA reads TGTGCCACCGGAGGGGCCGGGGAGCTGTTTTTT. It encodes CATGGAGELFF.

This clonotype has only a few counts. The chain links TRBV7-3 to TRBJ1-1; D is unclear. Trimming pared 6 bases from V and 0 bases from J, leaving 8 bases between. From germline, CDR1 is SGHTA and CDR2 FQGTGA. The CDR3 loop spans 13 amino acids. Here the CDR3 reads CASSSFMNTEAFF. CDR3 nucleotide sequence: TGTGCCAGCAGTTCTTTCATGAACACTGAAGCTTTCTTT.

The chain is built from TRBV6-5 and TRBJ2-2, with D possibly being TRBD2 (5 bases). The CDR3 totals 16 residues. CDR1 MNHEY and CDR2 SVGAGI come from the germline V gene. The ends were cut back, 6 bases at V and 6 bases at J, with 20 bases in the middle. CDR3 nucleotides: TGTGCCAGCAGCTGGTCAAGCGAATCGAGGGCCGGGGAGCTGTTTTTT. Translated: CASSWSSESRAGELFF.